Shown below are 2 T cell receptor beta chains from a single sample sequenced in a study of blood T cells in healthy people across ages. A second 7 to 11 cycle PCR used barcoded and J-beta primers. TCRdb ran MiXCR on the 5' RACE reads and lists one entry per CDR3 protein. The sample lists hundreds of thousands of distinct CDR3 sequences, over 40% seen once, with about 30% in the top ten. The material sequenced was blood. These receptors all stem from a man older than 75 in good health.

The chain recombines TRBV6-5 with TRBJ2-7, with D unresolved. V was clipped by 6 bases and J by 12 bases, with 15 bases between them. The germline CDR1 and CDR2 sequences are MNHEY and SVGAGI. This CDR3 spans 11 amino acids. The CDR3 loop reads CASSPIWALYF. Here the CDR3 DNA reads TGTGCCAGCAGCCCCATCTGGGCCCTGTACTTC.

This clonotype was seen a few times. The chain uses TRBV7-2 and TRBJ2-1, with 7 bases that match TRBD2. V lost 5 bases to trimming and J lost 6 bases; unmatched junction nucleotides: 4. This CDR3 spans 13 amino acids. Germline CDR1 and CDR2: SGHTA and FQGNSA. In DNA, the CDR3 is TGTGCCAGCAGCACCAGACTAGCCAATGAGCAGTTCTTC. Residues: CASSTRLANEQFF.